The T cell receptor (beta chain) under discussion was sequenced for a study of untreated major depressive disorder. Regarding the study as a whole: Depressed patients' CD4+ T cells carried increased TRBV05-01 (Vbeta 5.1) usage versus control CD4+ T cells.

Assay used: immunoSEQ multiplex PCR; TCRdb lists only in-frame clones, some missing. Seen here are roughly 22,000 clones, around nine tenths observed once, and the top ten hold about 0.52%. This clone was recorded only once. What it binds is not known. Participants with major medical conditions, Axis I/II comorbidities, regular medication or illicit drug use were excluded. Around 96% CD4+ purity was typical by flow cytometry. Germline V gene data show CDR1 as SGHDN and CDR2 as FVKESK. The CDR3 length is 14 residues. V was cut by 0 bases and J by 6 bases, with 9 bases left in between. The sample taken for sequencing was CD4+ T cells from PBMCs. The V call is TRBV14, the J call TRBJ2-1; D gene uncertain. The sequence was obtained from a woman between 35 and 50 years old in good health. The CDR3 region has the DNA TGTGCCAGCAGCCAAGATAGTAGGGTCAATGAGCAGTTCTTC. Translated, it gives CASSQDSRVNEQFF.